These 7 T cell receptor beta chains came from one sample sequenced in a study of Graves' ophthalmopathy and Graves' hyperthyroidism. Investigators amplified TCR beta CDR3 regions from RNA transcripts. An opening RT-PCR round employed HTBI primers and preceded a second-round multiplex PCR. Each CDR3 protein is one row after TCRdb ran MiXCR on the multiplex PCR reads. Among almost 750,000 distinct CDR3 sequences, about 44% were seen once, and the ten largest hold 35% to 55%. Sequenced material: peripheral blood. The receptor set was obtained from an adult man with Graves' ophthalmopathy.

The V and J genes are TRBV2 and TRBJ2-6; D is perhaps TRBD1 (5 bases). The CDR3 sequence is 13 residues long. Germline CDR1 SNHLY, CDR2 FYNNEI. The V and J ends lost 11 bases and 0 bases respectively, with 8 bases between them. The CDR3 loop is CARQFSGANVLTF. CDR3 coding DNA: TGTGCCCGACAGTTCTCTGGGGCCAACGTCCTGACTTTC.

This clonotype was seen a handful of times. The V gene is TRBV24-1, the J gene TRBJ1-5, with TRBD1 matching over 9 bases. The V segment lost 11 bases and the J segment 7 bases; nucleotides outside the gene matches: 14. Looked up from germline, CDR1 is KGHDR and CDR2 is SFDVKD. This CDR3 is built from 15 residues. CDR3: CASSPGQGNWQPQHF. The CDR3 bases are TGTGCCAGCTCACCGGGACAGGGAAATTGGCAGCCCCAGCATTTT.

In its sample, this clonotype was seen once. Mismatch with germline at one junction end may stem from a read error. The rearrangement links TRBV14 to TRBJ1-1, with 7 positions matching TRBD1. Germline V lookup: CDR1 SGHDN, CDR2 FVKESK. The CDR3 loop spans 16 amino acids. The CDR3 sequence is CASSPGGAGKNTEAFF. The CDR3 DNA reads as TGCGCCAGCAGCCCAGGGGGGGCAGGGAAGAACACTGAAGCTTTCTTT. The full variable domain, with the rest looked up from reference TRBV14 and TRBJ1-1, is EAGVTQFPSHSVIEKGQTVTLRCDPISGHDNLYWYRRVMGKEIKFLLHFVKESKQDESGMPNNRFLAERTGGTYSTLKVQPAELEDSGVYFCASSPGGAGKNTEAFFGQGTRLTVV.

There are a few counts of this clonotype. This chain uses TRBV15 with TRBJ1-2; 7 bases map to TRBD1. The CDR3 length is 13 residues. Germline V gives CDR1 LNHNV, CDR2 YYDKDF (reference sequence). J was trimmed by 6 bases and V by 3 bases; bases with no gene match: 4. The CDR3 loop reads CATSSRDSDGYTF. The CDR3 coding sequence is TGTGCCACCAGCAGCAGGGACAGTGATGGCTACACCTTC.

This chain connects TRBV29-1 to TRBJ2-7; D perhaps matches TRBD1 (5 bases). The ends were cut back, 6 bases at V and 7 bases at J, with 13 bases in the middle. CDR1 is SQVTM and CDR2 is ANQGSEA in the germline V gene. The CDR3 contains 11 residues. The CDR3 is CSVDTGVEQYF. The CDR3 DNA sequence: TGCAGCGTGGACACCGGTGTAGAGCAGTACTTC.

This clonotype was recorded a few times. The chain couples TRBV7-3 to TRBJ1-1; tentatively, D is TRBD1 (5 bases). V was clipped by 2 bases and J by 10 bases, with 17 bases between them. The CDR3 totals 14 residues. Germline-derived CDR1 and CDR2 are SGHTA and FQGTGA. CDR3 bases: TGTGCCAGCAGCTTAGCCGGGACCCTCGGAGGAGCTTTCTTT. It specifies CASSLAGTLGGAFF.

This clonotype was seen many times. The CDR3 DNA is TGCAGCGTTGTGGGACAGGAGGGGGAGACCCAGTACTTC. This sequence encodes CSVVGQEGETQYF. V gene TRBV29-1 combines with J gene TRBJ2-5; 8 bases agree with TRBD1. CDR3 length: 13 residues. Trimming removed 4 bases from V and 5 bases from J; junction bases left unmatched: 6. The germline gives CDR1 SQVTM, CDR2 ANQGSEA.